This T cell receptor beta chain was recovered during a study of blood T cell repertoires in COVID-19. Turning to the study itself: The United States, Italy and Spain supplied acute and convalescent COVID-19 samples.

The CDR3 consists of 15 residues. The junction had 7 bases not matched to a gene; V was cut back by 10 bases and J by 1 base. Germline CDR1 MNHEY, CDR2 SVGAGI. As originally analysed: Nucleated cell counts were estimated from reference gene primer amplification. Repertoires were generated with immunoSEQ multiplex PCR, while TCRdb's copy carries only in-frame clones and drops some. V and J calls and clone size come straight from that table; D and trimming were deduced from the DNA. The sample has about 59,000 clones, 91% seen once. The sequence derives from a human donor in a cohort sampled during active COVID-19. V and J are TRBV6-5 and TRBJ2-5, with 12 bases aligning to TRBD2. The sample comprised peripheral blood. CDR3 residues: CAISSGRAPQETQYF. For the CDR3, the DNA is TGTGCCATTTCTAGCGGGAGGGCCCCCCAAGAGACCCAGTACTTC.